The rows below give T cell receptor beta chains drawn from one sample of a study of regulatory T cells in long-lasting Graves disease. MiXCR, run by TCRdb on the multiplex PCR reads, gives a single entry per CDR3 protein. The repertoire includes 300,000 to 450,000 distinct CDR3 sequences, around 16% of them detected once, and 22% sits in the top ten. The specimen comprised peripheral blood mononuclear cells (PBMCs), sampled at new diagnosis, from a patient treated with antithyroid drugs. The source of these receptors is a female donor with Graves disease. The CDR3 runs from the conserved cysteine through the conserved F or W. A D gene is named only where the DNA matches it firmly. Clone sizes are given selectively: once, few, many, or a class where the clone is expanded.

V gene	CDR3 length	clone size	D gene	J gene	CDR3 DNA	CDR3 protein
TRBV12-3/TRBV12-4	14	many	NA	TRBJ2-7	TGTGCCAGCAGTCACAGCCAGGGGGGGTACGAGCAGTACTTC	CASSHSQGGYEQYF
TRBV5-1	15	many	NA	TRBJ1-2	TGCGCCAGCAGCCCCCGAAGTGGAGTAGACTATGGCTACACCTTC	CASSPRSGVDYGYTF
TRBV6-5	14	few	TRBD1	TRBJ1-2	TGTGCCAGCAGTTACTCGACAGGGAGTAGTGGCTACACCTTC	CASSYSTGSSGYTF
TRBV6-8	10	few	NA	TRBJ1-2	TGTGTATCAGCCAACTATGGCTACACCTTC	CVSANYGYTF
TRBV2	16	many	NA	TRBJ2-3	TGTGCCAGCAGTGAACCCTGGGGCGGGTACACAGATACGCAGTATTTT	CASSEPWGGYTDTQYF
TRBV29-1	13	NA	NA	TRBJ1-4	TGCAGCGTCTCGGGGAGGGCTAATGAAAAACTGTTTTTT	CSVSGRANEKLFF
TRBV6-2/TRBV6-3	14	NA	NA	TRBJ1-1	TGTGCCAGCAGTAGTCATCCCGTGCAGGAAGAAGCTTTCTTT	CASSSHPVQEEAFF
TRBV29-1	13	few	NA	TRBJ2-4	TGCAGCGTTGAGCTGACACCGTGGAACATTCAGTACTTC	CSVELTPWNIQYF
TRBV6-5	15	NA	NA	TRBJ2-3	TGTGCCAGCAGTTGGGGGCAGGGGGGCCGGGATACGCAGTATTTT	CASSWGQGGRDTQYF
TRBV6-5	14	many	TRBD1	TRBJ1-1	TGTGCCAGCACTTACACAGGGGGCTTGACTGAAGCTTTCTTT	CASTYTGGLTEAFF
TRBV13	13	many	TRBD1	TRBJ1-1	TGTGCCAGCAGCTTAGAGGCAGGGGGGAAAGCTTTCTTT	CASSLEAGGKAFF
TRBV2	14	many	TRBD1	TRBJ2-7	TGTGCCAGCAGTATGGGACAGGGGGCTTACGAGCAGTACTTC	CASSMGQGAYEQYF
TRBV27	14	few	TRBD2	TRBJ2-7	TGTGCCAGCAGGGAGACTAGCGGGAGCCGCGAGCAGTACTTC	CASRETSGSREQYF
TRBV28	15	many	TRBD2	TRBJ2-1	TGTGCCAGCAGTTTGTCACTAGCGGCGCACAATGAGCAGTTCTTC	CASSLSLAAHNEQFF
TRBV9	15	NA	TRBD2	TRBJ2-2	TGTGCCAGCAGTGCTGGGGGGGTGGGCAATTGGGAGCTGTTTTTT	CASSAGGVGNWELFF
TRBV12-3/TRBV12-4	14	many	TRBD2	TRBJ2-3	TGTGCCAGCAGTTGGGGACTACCCAAGGGTACGCAGTATTTT	CASSWGLPKGTQYF
TRBV12-3/TRBV12-4	14	many	NA	TRBJ2-2	TGTGCCAGCAGGACCCAGGGGTGGACCGGGGAGCTGTTTTTT	CASRTQGWTGELFF
TRBV19	15	NA	NA	TRBJ1-1	TGTGCCAGTAGCTTTAGAGGGGCCGTAAACACTGAAGCTTTCTTT	CASSFRGAVNTEAFF
TRBV5-1	16	NA	TRBD2	TRBJ2-7	TGCGCCAGCAGCTTGGGAAGCGGGAGGGGGTCCTACGAGCAGTACTTC	CASSLGSGRGSYEQYF
TRBV6-4	14	NA	TRBD1	TRBJ1-6	TGTGCCAGCAGCATCACAGGGGGTAATTCACCCCTCCACTTT	CASSITGGNSPLHF
TRBV4-1	13	many	TRBD1	TRBJ2-2	TGCGCCAGCAGCCCCGACAGGGACGGGGAGCTGTTTTTT	CASSPDRDGELFF
TRBV14	13	many	NA	TRBJ2-7	TGTGCCAGCAGCCACGACAGCACCTACGAGCAGTACTTC	CASSHDSTYEQYF
TRBV12-3/TRBV12-4	15	many	NA	TRBJ1-5	TGTGCCAGCAGTCACAGTCCGGGGAGGGATCAGCCCCAGCATTTT	CASSHSPGRDQPQHF
TRBV27	16	NA	TRBD2	TRBJ2-1	TGTGCCAGCAGTTTACATAGCGGGGGGACGTACAATGAGCAGTTCTTC	CASSLHSGGTYNEQFF
TRBV6-1	13	few	NA	TRBJ1-2	TGTGCCAGCTTGATGGGGGGGGCCTATGGCTACACCTTC	CASLMGGAYGYTF
TRBV12-3/TRBV12-4	11	NA	TRBD1	TRBJ2-7	TGTGCCAGCAGGGGCGGACAGGTGGGGTACTTC	CASRGGQVGYF
TRBV24-1	14	NA	NA	TRBJ1-1	TGTGCCACCAGTGATGGCAGGACATCCGGTGGAGCTTTCTTT	CATSDGRTSGGAFF
TRBV6-2/TRBV6-3	16	NA	NA	TRBJ2-4	TGTGCCAGCAGTTACTCGATCCATGGAGCCAAAAACATTCAGTACTTC	CASSYSIHGAKNIQYF
TRBV29-1	14	few	TRBD1	TRBJ1-3	TGCAGCGTTACAAGGGACAGCCCTGGAAACACCATATATTTT	CSVTRDSPGNTIYF
TRBV14	14	many	TRBD2	TRBJ2-1	TGTGCCAGCGGCCGGGGGGGCAGTTTAAATGAGCAGTTCTTC	CASGRGGSLNEQFF
TRBV7-8	13	NA	NA	TRBJ2-1	TGTGCCAGCAGCTTAACAGGTAGCGGTGAGCAGTTCTTC	CASSLTGSGEQFF
TRBV18	15	few	NA	TRBJ2-5	TGTGCCAGCTCACCACCCAGGGTGAGACAAGAGACCCAGTACTTC	CASSPPRVRQETQYF